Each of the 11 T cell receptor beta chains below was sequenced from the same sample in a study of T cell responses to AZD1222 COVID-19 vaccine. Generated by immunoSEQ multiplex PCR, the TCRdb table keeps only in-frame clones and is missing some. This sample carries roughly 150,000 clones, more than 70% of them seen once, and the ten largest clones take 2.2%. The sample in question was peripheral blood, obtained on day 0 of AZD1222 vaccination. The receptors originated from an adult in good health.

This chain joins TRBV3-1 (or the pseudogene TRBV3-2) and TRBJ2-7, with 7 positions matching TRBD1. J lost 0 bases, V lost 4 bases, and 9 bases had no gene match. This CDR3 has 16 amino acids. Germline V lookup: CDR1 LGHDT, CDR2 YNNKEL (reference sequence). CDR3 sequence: CASSLRQGQSSYEQYF. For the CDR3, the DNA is TGTGCCAGCAGCCTTAGACAGGGACAATCCTCCTACGAGCAGTACTTC.

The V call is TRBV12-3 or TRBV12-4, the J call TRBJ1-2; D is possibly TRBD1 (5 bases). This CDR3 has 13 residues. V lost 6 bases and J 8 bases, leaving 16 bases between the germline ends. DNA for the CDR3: TGTGCCAGCAGCACCGGGGGGAGGAAAGGCTACACCTTC. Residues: CASSTGGRKGYTF.

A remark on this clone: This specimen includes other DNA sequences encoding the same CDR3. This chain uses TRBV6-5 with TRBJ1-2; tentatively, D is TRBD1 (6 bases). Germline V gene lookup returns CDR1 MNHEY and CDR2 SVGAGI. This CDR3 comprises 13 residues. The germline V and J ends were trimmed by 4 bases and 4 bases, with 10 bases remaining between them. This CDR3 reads CASSSTGPYGYTF. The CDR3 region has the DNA TGTGCCAGCAGTTCGACAGGCCCCTATGGCTACACCTTC.

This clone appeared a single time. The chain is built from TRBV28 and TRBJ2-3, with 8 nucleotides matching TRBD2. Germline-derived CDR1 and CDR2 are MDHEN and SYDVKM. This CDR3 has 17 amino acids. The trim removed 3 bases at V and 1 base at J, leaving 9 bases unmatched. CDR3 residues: CASSFLGLAGGTDTQYF. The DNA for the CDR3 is TGTGCCAGCAGTTTTCTCGGGCTAGCGGGTGGCACAGATACGCAGTATTTT.

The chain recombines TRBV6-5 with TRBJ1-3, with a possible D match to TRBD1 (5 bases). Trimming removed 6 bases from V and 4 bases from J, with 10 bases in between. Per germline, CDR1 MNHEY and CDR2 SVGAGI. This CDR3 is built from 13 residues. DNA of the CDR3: TGTGCCAGCAGCCTGGGGCTAGGAAACACCATATATTTT. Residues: CASSLGLGNTIYF.

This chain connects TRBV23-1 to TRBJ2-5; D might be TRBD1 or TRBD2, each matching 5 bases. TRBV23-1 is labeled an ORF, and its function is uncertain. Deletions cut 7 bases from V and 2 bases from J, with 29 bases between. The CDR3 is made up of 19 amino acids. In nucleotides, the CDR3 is TGCGCCAGCATAGTGAGGCCGGGGCGGAATAGGGCCTTTCAAGAGACCCAGTACTTC. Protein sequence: CASIVRPGRNRAFQETQYF.

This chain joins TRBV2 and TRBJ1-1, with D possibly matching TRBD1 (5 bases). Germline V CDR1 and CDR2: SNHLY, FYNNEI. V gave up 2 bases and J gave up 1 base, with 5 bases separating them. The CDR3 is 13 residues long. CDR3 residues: CASSEQGNTEAFF. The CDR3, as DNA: TGTGCCAGCAGTGAACAGGGGAACACTGAAGCTTTCTTT.

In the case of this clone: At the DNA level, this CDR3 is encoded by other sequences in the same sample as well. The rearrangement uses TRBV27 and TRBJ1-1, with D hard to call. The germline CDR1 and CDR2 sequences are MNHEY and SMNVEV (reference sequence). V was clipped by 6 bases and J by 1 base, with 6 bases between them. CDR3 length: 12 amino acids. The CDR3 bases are TGTGCCAGCAGATCCAAGAACACTGAAGCTTTCTTT. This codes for CASRSKNTEAFF.

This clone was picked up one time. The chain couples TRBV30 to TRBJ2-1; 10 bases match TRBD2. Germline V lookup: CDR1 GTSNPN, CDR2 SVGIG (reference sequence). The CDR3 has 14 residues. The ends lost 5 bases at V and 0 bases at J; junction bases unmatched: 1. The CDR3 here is CAWASGSSYNEQFF. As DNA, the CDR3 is TGTGCCTGGGCTAGCGGGAGCTCCTACAATGAGCAGTTCTTC.

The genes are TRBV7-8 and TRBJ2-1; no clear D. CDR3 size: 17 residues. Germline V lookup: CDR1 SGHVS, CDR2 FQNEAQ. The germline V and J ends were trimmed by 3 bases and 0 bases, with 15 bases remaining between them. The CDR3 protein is CASSFFRTRSSYNEQFF. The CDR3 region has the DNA TGTGCCAGCAGCTTCTTTCGGACGCGGAGCTCCTACAATGAGCAGTTCTTC.

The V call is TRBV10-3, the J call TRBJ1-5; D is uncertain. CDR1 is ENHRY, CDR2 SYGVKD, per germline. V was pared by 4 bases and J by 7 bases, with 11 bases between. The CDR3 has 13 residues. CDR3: CAISAQVGQPQHF. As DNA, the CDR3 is TGTGCCATCAGTGCCCAGGTCGGGCAGCCCCAGCATTTT.